These 8 T cell receptor beta chains were sequenced from one sample in a study of OX40 agonist ivuxolimab in advanced cancers. TCRdb keeps only in-frame clones here, not all; method: immunoSEQ multiplex PCR. Of 70,000 to 90,000 clones listed, approximately 80% are singletons. The source material was CD4+ or CD8+ T cells sorted from blood, sampled in a trial of the OX40 agonist ivuxolimab. The origin of the receptors is an adult with an advanced solid tumor such as melanoma, head and neck, liver or kidney cancer.

V is TRBV19 and J is TRBJ1-2; 9 bases align to TRBD1. The CDR3 loop spans 15 amino acids. V lost 6 bases and J lost 8; bases outside the gene matches: 13. Germline CDR1 LNHDA, CDR2 SQIVND (reference sequence). The CDR3 DNA reads as TGTGCCAGTAGCCAGGACAGGGGAGACCTGAGGGGCTACACCTTC. The encoded protein is CASSQDRGDLRGYTF.

J is TRBJ1-6 and V is TRBV7-2; 9 bases match TRBD1. CDR3 length: 15 residues. Germline V CDR1 and CDR2: SGHTA, FQGNSA. Trimming cost V 3 bases and J 9 bases; bases outside gene matches: 6. The CDR3 reads CASSFRTGVSSPLHF. The CDR3 DNA reads as TGTGCCAGCAGCTTCCGGACAGGGGTTAGTTCACCCCTCCACTTT.

This sequence joins TRBV7-3 and TRBJ1-1, with a possible D match to TRBD1 (5 bases). Per germline, CDR1 SGHTA and CDR2 FQGTGA. CDR3 size: 14 residues. V shed 3 bases and J shed 4 bases, with 12 bases lying between them. CDR3 sequence reads: CASSFGAPGTEAFF. The CDR3 DNA reads TGTGCCAGCAGCTTCGGGGCTCCTGGCACTGAAGCTTTCTTT.

The chain employs TRBV6-5 and TRBJ2-3, with 11 bases matching TRBD1. Germline values: CDR1 MNHEY, CDR2 SVGAGI. The CDR3 runs 16 residues. The trim removed 4 bases at V and 2 bases at J, leaving 5 bases unmatched. In nucleotides, the CDR3 is TGTGCCAGCAGTTTCCGGACAGGGGGCAACACAGATACGCAGTATTTT. It codes for CASSFRTGGNTDTQYF.

The chain recombines TRBV28 with TRBJ2-1, with 7 bases aligning to TRBD1. Germline V lookup: CDR1 MDHEN, CDR2 SYDVKM. The V segment lost 2 bases and the J segment 0 bases; nucleotides outside the gene matches: 7. The CDR3 is 17 residues long. The CDR3 DNA is TGTGCCAGCAGTTTAGCCAGAGGGGACAGCTCCTACAATGAGCAGTTCTTC. It specifies CASSLARGDSSYNEQFF.

The chain has TRBV11-2 and TRBJ1-4, with D perhaps TRBD1 (6 bases). The germline CDR1 and CDR2 sequences are SGHAT and FQNNGV. V shed 2 bases and J shed 3 bases, with 16 bases lying between them. This CDR3 region has 17 residues. The CDR3 region is CASSLHLWGRANEKLFF. As DNA, the CDR3 is TGTGCCAGCAGCTTACATTTGTGGGGGCGGGCTAATGAAAAACTGTTTTTT. The complete variable domain, with remaining parts taken from reference TRBV11-2 and TRBJ1-4, reads EAGVAQSPRYKIIEKRQSVAFWCNPISGHATLYWYQQILGQGPKLLIQFQNNGVVDDSQLPKDRFSAERLKGVDSTLKIQPAKLEDSAVYLCASSLHLWGRANEKLFFGSGTQLSVL.

This clone was counted a few times. The V gene is TRBV7-2, the J gene TRBJ2-3; tentatively, D is TRBD1 (6 bases). CDR1 is SGHTA and CDR2 is FQGNSA in the germline V gene. V was pared by 1 base and J by 3 bases, with 14 bases between. There are 16 residues in the CDR3. CDR3 amino acids: CASSLGPMTGTDTQYF. CDR3 DNA: TGTGCCAGCAGCTTAGGTCCAATGACAGGAACAGATACGCAGTATTTT.

The CDR3, as DNA: TGTGCCAGCAGCTTAGCGAGACAGGGGGACGCCTTCTTATCTGGGGCCAACGTCCTGACTTTC. Its translation is CASSLARQGDAFLSGANVLTF. V usage is TRBV7-6 and J usage is TRBJ2-6, with 9 bases lining up with TRBD1. This CDR3 is 21 amino acids long. Germline V gene data show CDR1 as SGHVS and CDR2 as FNYEAQ. V was clipped by 0 bases and J by 1 base; unmatched bases: 13.